The rows below give T cell receptor beta chains drawn from one sample of a study of blood T cell repertoires in COVID-19. Produced via immunoSEQ multiplex PCR; TCRdb's table is partial and in-frame only. The profile covers around 100,000 clones, with around nine tenths appearing a single time and roughly 5.5% taken by the ten largest. Sample: peripheral blood. Source of these receptors: a human donor in a cohort sampled during active COVID-19. The conserved cysteine and the conserved F or W are not part of the CDR3 here.

>TRBV3-1/TRBV3-2
ASRPRDRAFYGYT
>TRBV30
AGQGSGELF
>TRBV25-1
ASSAGETQY
>TRBV5-6
ASSPNRVPDTQY
>TRBV4-2
ASSQGTLAGGPLGELF
>TRBV5-1
ASSLMDNGKLF
>TRBV18
ASSPGGPTPFQETQY
>TRBV3-1/TRBV3-2
ASSQVRANYGYT
>TRBV7-2
ASSASQGLY
>TRBV9
ASSGTVDTEAF
>TRBV29-1
RLPPRSVNTEAF
>TRBV6-5
ASSYSSSGLTGEQY
>TRBV2
ASSVARNYEQY
>TRBV5-4
ASSPQQTVYYEQY
>TRBV30
AWSLRQGEGYGYT
>TRBV6-4
ASSRDSPYEQY
>TRBV28
ASSLYRGEQY
>TRBV6-5
ASSPVGLGSNEQF
>TRBV6-4
ASSDSSGRATDTQY
>TRBV4-2
ASSQDAGRYNEQF
>TRBV28
ASNKETPANTGELF
>TRBV5-1
ASSLGAGPGEQF
>TRBV28
ASSSRRGRYEQY
>TRBV28
ASRVTGARTGELF
>TRBV5-4
ASSLGGRSSGGYT
>TRBV19
ASSIRGTGRQRFTDTQY
>TRBV6-5
ASSYTPTDTQY
>TRBV7-2
ASSLVQDYGYT
>TRBV11-1
ASSLNRAVSTEAF
>TRBV28
ASSARLAGTYEQY
>TRBV28
ASSPVNRDAEAF
>TRBV11-2
ASSLGLSTEAF
>TRBV6-5
AIKQGNSYNSPLH
>TRBV19
ASRRTGGVNYGYT
>TRBV7-6
ASSLKGGRNQPQH
>TRBV10-1
ASSESTAGSEAF
>TRBV28
ASSLGPRNTEAF
>TRBV4-1
ASSQVRGYEQY
>TRBV10-3
AISETLRSSTDTQY
>TRBV11-2
ASSSPGTTNEAF
>TRBV7-9
ASSPITGQGI
>TRBV27
ASSSIDSGELF
>TRBV19
ASSPRQGDTQY
>TRBV7-2
ASSLAGRHETQY
>TRBV19
ASKGGAGGYEQY
>TRBV27
ASSPDRNAYEQY
>TRBV9
ASSVGSITDTQY
>TRBV20-1
SASGTTYQYTQY
>TRBV11-2
ASSPDRGGGYT
>TRBV10-3
ATRLAGSYNEQF
>TRBV7-8
ASSLRDRNTEAF